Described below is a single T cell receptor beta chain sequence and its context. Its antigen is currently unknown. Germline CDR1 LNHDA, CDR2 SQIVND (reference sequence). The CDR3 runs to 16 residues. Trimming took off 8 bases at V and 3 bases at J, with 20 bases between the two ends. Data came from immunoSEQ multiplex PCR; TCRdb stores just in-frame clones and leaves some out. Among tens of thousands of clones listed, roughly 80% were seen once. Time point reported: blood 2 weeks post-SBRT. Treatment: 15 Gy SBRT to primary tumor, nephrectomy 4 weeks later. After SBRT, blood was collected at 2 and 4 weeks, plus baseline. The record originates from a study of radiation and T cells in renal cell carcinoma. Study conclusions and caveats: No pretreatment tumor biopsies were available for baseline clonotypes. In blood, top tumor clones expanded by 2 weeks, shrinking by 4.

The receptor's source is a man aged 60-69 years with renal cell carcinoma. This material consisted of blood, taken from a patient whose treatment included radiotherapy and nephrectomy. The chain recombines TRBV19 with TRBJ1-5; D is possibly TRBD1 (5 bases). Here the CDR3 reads CASEGPRAMDNQPQHF. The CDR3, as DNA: TGTGCCAGTGAAGGACCCAGGGCTATGGACAATCAGCCCCAGCATTTT. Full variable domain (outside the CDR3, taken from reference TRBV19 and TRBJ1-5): DGGITQSPKYLFRKEGQNVTLSCEQNLNHDAMYWYRQDPGQGLRLIYYSQIVNDFQKGDIAEGYSVSREKKESFPLTVTSAQKNPTAFYLCASEGPRAMDNQPQHFGDGTRLSIL.